The T cell receptor (beta chain) under discussion was sequenced for a study of blood T cell repertoires in COVID-19. The wider study: Donors in the United States, Italy and Spain gave samples during acute or convalescent COVID-19. Sources were T cells, B-cell-depleted T cells, or PBMCs; the material itself was cDNA or gDNA.

Source study methods: Estimated nucleated cell counts came from reference gene primer amplification. Sequencing was performed with immunoSEQ multiplex PCR; in TCRdb, only in-frame clones are kept and a portion is missing. From that table come the V and J calls and clone size; the DNA was used to work out D and trimming. In the table there are roughly 130,000 clones, approximately 80% of which are singletons. In this sample, this clone turned up once. Trimming removed 2 bases from V and 2 bases from J, with 9 bases in between. From germline, CDR1 is MNHEY and CDR2 SMNVEV (reference sequence). The CDR3 has 14 residues.

The sequenced material came from peripheral blood. The rearrangement joins TRBV27 to TRBJ1-1; no reliable D call. This TCR came from a woman aged 50 to 60 with acute or convalescent COVID-19. CDR3 region: CASSLNTVNTEAFF. CDR3 DNA: TGTGCCAGCAGTTTAAATACAGTAAACACTGAAGCTTTCTTT.